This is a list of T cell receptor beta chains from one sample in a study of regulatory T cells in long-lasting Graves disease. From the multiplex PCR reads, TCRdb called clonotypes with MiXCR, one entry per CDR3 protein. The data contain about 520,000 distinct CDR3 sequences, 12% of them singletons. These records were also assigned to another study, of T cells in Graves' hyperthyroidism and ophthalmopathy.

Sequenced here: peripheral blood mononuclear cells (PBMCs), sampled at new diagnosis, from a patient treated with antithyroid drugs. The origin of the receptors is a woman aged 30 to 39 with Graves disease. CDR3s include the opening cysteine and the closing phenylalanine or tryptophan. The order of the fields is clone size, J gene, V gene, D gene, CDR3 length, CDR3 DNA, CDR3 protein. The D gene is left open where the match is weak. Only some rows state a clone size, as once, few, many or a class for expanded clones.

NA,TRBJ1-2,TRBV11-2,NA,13,TGTGCCAGCAGCTTAGGGGGCCGTCGTGGCTACACCTTC,CASSLGGRRGYTF
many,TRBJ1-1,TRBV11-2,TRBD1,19,TGTGCCAGCAGCTTAGGTATATCCGGGACAGGGACTCGGAACACTGAAGCTTTCTTT,CASSLGISGTGTRNTEAFF
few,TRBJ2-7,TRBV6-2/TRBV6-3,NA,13,TGTGCCAGCAGCCAACGGACAGTCGGCGAGCAGTACTTC,CASSQRTVGEQYF
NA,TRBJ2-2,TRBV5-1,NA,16,TGCGCCAGCAGCTTGCCATCGGGAGTCGGCACCGGGGAGCTGTTTTTT,CASSLPSGVGTGELFF
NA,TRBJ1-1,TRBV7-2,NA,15,TGTGCCAGCAGCCCAGCCTGGGACATGCGGAAGGGAGCTTTCTTT,CASSPAWDMRKGAFF
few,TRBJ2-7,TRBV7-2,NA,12,TGTGCCAGCAGCGAGCAAGCCTACGAGCAGTACTTC,CASSEQAYEQYF
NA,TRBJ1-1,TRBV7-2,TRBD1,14,TGTGCCAGCGAGAGGGACAGTAAGAACACTGAAGCTTTCTTT,CASERDSKNTEAFF
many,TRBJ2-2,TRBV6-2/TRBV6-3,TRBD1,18,TGTGCCAGCAGTAACCCCACCGGGACAGCAGAAAACACCGGGGAGCTGTTTTTT,CASSNPTGTAENTGELFF
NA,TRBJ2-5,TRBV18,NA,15,TGTGCCAGCTCCCAAAGACGACGGGGCGATGAGACCCAGTACTTC,CASSQRRRGDETQYF
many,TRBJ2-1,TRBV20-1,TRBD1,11,TGCAGTGCTAAGGGGGCAACTGAGCAGTTCTTC,CSAKGATEQFF
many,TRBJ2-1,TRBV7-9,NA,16,TGTGCCAGCAGCTCGACTAGTAAGGAGCCTGAAAATGAGCAGTTCTTC,CASSSTSKEPENEQFF
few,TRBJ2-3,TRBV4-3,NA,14,TGCGCCAGCAGCCAAGAAGTACTCACAGATACGCAGTATTTT,CASSQEVLTDTQYF
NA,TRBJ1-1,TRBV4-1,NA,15,TGCGCCAGCAGCCGCTTCGACAGGATGAACACTGAAGCTTTCTTT,CASSRFDRMNTEAFF
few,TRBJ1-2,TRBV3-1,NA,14,TGTGCCAGCAGCCAGGGGGCGGGTCGTCTTAGCTACACCTTC,CASSQGAGRLSYTF
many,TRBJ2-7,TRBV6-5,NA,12,TGTGCCAGCAGTTATTTGGCTTTCGAGCAGTACTTC,CASSYLAFEQYF
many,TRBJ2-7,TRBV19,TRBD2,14,TGTGCCAGTAGTATGGGACTAGCGGGAGCCGAGCAGTACTTC,CASSMGLAGAEQYF
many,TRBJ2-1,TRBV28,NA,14,TGTGCCAGCAGTTCCCGTTCTAACTACAATGAGCAGTTCTTC,CASSSRSNYNEQFF
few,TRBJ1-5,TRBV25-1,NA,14,TGTGCCAGCAGTGTGGGGGGGGTATTTCAGCCCCAGCATTTT,CASSVGGVFQPQHF
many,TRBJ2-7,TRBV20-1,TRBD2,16,TGCAGTGCTAGAAGTGTGCTAGCGGGAAGATACTACGAGCAGTACTTC,CSARSVLAGRYYEQYF
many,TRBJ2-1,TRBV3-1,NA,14,TGTGCCAGCAGCCAAGCGACGCGGGGCAATGAGCAGTTCTTC,CASSQATRGNEQFF
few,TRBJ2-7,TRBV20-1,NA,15,TGCAGTGCGACCGCTCGAGAACGGGGAACCTACGAGCAGTACTTC,CSATARERGTYEQYF
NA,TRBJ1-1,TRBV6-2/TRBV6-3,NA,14,TGTGCCAGCAGCACCAGGGGTACGAACACTGAAGCTTTCTTT,CASSTRGTNTEAFF
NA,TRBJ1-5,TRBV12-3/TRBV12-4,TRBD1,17,TGTGCCAGCAGTTTAACCTTCTCGACAGGGGGTTATCAGCCCCAGCATTTT,CASSLTFSTGGYQPQHF
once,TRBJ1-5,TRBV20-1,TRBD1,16,TGCAGTGCTAGAGAGTCCAGGGGGGTGGATCGGCAGCCCCAGCATTTT,CSARESRGVDRQPQHF
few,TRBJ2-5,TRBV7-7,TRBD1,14,TGTGCTAGCAGCTTAGGGGGACAGAGGGAGACCCAGTACTTC,CASSLGGQRETQYF
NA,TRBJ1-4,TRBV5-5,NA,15,TGTGCCAGCAGCCCTTCTACAGGTTTAAATGAAAAACTGTTTTTT,CASSPSTGLNEKLFF